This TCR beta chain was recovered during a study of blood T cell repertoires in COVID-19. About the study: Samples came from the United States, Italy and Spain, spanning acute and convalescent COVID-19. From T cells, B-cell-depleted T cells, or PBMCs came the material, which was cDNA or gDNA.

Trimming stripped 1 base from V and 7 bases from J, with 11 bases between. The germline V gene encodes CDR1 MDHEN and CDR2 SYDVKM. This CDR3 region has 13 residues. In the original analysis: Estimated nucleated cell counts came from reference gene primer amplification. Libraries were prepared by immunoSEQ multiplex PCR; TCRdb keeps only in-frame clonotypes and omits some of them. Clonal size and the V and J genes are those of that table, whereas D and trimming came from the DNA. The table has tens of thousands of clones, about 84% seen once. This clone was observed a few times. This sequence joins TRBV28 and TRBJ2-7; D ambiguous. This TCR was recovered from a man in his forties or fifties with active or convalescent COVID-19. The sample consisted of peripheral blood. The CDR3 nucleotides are TGTGCCAGCAGTTTATCCCCTTTTAGAGAGCAGTACTTC. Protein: CASSLSPFREQYF. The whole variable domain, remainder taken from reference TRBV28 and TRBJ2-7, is DVKVTQSSRYLVKRTGEKVFLECVQDMDHENMFWYRQDPGLGLRLIYFSYDVKMKEKGDIPEGYSVSREKKERFSLILESASTNQTSMYLCASSLSPFREQYFGPGTRLTVT.